This TCR beta chain originates from a study of blood T cell repertoires in COVID-19 (TCRdb year 2020). With respect to the entire study: Collaborator samples came from the United States, Italy and Spain and covered acute and convalescent phases of COVID-19. The prospective study material was composed of cDNA or gDNA derived from T cells, B-cell-depleted T cells, or PBMCs. Subjects who had been exposed to COVID-19, were actively infected with it, or had recovered from it provided the deeply sampled blood TCRbeta repertoires that made up the dataset. A freely available public database, intended as a resource for researchers studying the immune response to SARS-CoV-2, is where the repertoires were released. The samples were drawn from the first 160 participants of the ongoing ImmuneRACE study and from 1,200 or so subjects provided by 6 global collaborators. The sample metadata nearly always contained a de-identified subject ID, COVID-19 status, age in years and sex. Where HLA class I and class II types were available, the types were taken from metadata supplied by the sample provider, not from assay-based typing. The paper's findings and limits, for the study overall: The quantity of clinical and demographic metadata differed by source and by participant and was supplied without curation.

The immunoSEQ Assay, a bias-controlled multiplex PCR, was used to amplify TCRbeta CDR3 regions from genomic DNA. In the authors' own workflow: Within the assay, amplification of reference gene primers was used to estimate how many nucleated cells each sample contained. To quantify the absolute abundance of each unique TCRbeta CDR3 rearrangement, sequence reads were collapsed and filtered. Productive Simpson clonality was computed per sample as the square root of Simpson's diversity index over productive rearrangements. TCRdb holds this immuneACCESS table with in-frame rearrangements only. Some clones are missing; in checked studies, unresolved V genes explain under half, and the rest has no known cause. The DNA gave D and trimming, while V, J and clone size come from that table. The sample has roughly 250,000 clones on record, 70% to 90% of them singletons. The biggest ten clones account for approximately 12% of the sample.

In Seattle, one collaborating source enrolled patients while the infection was active and tracked those patients longitudinally over the course of disease. Each collaborating institution followed its own protocols to collect whole blood in K2EDTA tubes. Collaborator samples were shipped for TCRbeta analysis as frozen whole blood, isolated PBMCs, or DNA extracted from either sample type. From the germline V gene, CDR1 is KGHSH and CDR2 is LQKENI. Deletion took 5 bases off V and 2 bases off J, with a span of 9 bases between the germline ends. The CDR3 runs 13 residues from the cysteine to the phenylalanine. The only DNA kept is the CDR3, 39 bases in frame from the first base. To note about this clone: Its antigen is not yet known. It has no much larger one-base neighbor in the sample; base qualities were not kept. Other DNA sequences from this sample encode an identical CDR3 as well.

The sequencing sample was made of peripheral blood. The V and J segments used are TRBV18 and TRBJ1-1, and perhaps TRBD1 as D gene, on 5 matching bases. The receptor was isolated from a woman aged 25 to 39 with COVID-19, enrolled during active disease. The CDR3 amino acid sequence is: CASSSQGNTEAFF. The DNA sequence is given as TGTGCCAGCTCATCGCAGGGTAACACTGAAGCTTTCTTT.